Listed below are T cell receptor beta chains from one sample, sequenced in a study of shared clonotypes between healthy human individuals. TCRdb's table, derived via immunoSEQ multiplex PCR, lists solely in-frame clones and lacks some. The table lists 2.5 million or so clones, around nine tenths of them singletons. The sample comprised naive CD4+ T cells sorted from blood. The receptors come from a man younger than 35 in good health. Both conserved end residues are part of each CDR3. A D gene is named only where the DNA matches it firmly. For some rows the clone size is stated as once, few or many, or as a class when expanded; others skip it.

D gene,clone size,J gene,V gene,CDR3 protein,CDR3 DNA
TRBD1,NA,TRBJ1-4,TRBV19,CASSIAGQGNEKLFF,TGTGCCAGTAGTATAGCGGGACAGGGTAATGAAAAACTGTTTTTT
TRBD1,NA,TRBJ2-5,TRBV6-6,CASSNEGAGETQYF,TGTGCCAGCAGCAACGAGGGGGCGGGAGAGACCCAGTACTTC
TRBD1,once,TRBJ2-7,TRBV7-2,CASSSQGLAYEQYF,TGTGCCAGCAGCTCACAGGGGCTCGCCTACGAGCAGTACTTC
NA,once,TRBJ2-7,TRBV7-2,CASSLLVADEQYF,TGTGCCAGCAGCTTATTGGTAGCCGACGAGCAGTACTTC
NA,once,TRBJ1-1,TRBV5-1,CASSPGWEVNTEAFF,TGCGCCAGCAGCCCTGGGTGGGAGGTGAACACTGAAGCTTTCTTT
TRBD2,NA,TRBJ2-7,TRBV7-9,CASSLGAAGGPGQYF,TGTGCCAGCAGCTTAGGTGCAGCGGGAGGGCCTGGGCAGTACTTC
NA,NA,TRBJ1-5,TRBV9,CASRRPERSSNQPQHF,TGTGCCAGCAGGAGACCGGAGAGGTCAAGCAATCAGCCCCAGCATTTT
TRBD1,NA,TRBJ2-3,TRBV18,CASSPGRTGVTDTQYF,TGTGCCAGCTCACCAGGCCGGACAGGGGTCACAGATACGCAGTATTTT
TRBD2,NA,TRBJ2-2,TRBV6-5,CASSLGLAGAGELFF,TGTGCCAGCAGCCTCGGACTAGCGGGAGCTGGGGAGCTGTTTTTT
TRBD1,NA,TRBJ1-2,TRBV4-1,CASSQGTGGSYGYTF,TGCGCCAGCAGCCAGGGGACAGGAGGGAGCTATGGCTACACCTTC
NA,NA,TRBJ2-3,TRBV6-1,CASGVTGTDTQYF,TGTGCCAGCGGGGTAACAGGGACAGATACGCAGTATTTT
NA,NA,TRBJ2-7,TRBV21-1,CASSPGRGSEQYF,TGTGCCAGCAGCCCGGGGAGGGGGTCCGAGCAGTACTTC
NA,once,TRBJ2-1,TRBV5-6,CASSEGPTGIHEQFF,TGTGCCAGCAGCGAGGGGCCAACGGGTATCCATGAGCAGTTCTTC
TRBD2,NA,TRBJ2-7,TRBV6-6,CASSERGPYEQYF,TGTGCCAGCAGCGAGCGGGGGCCCTACGAGCAGTACTTC
NA,NA,TRBJ2-7,TRBV28,CAVEADSYEQYF,TGTGCCGTTGAGGCAGACTCCTACGAGCAGTACTTC
TRBD1,NA,TRBJ2-7,TRBV15,CATSKGQGIIDEQYF,TGTGCCACCAGCAAGGGACAGGGGATAATCGACGAGCAGTACTTC
NA,few,TRBJ2-7,TRBV5-6,CASSLGSWEQYF,TGTGCCAGCAGCTTAGGGTCGTGGGAGCAGTACTTC
TRBD2,NA,TRBJ2-7,TRBV27,CASSSGLAGGTSYEQYF,TGTGCCAGCAGTTCCGGACTAGCGGGGGGAACCTCCTACGAGCAGTACTTC
TRBD1,NA,TRBJ1-6,TRBV7-2,CASSERQGAHSPLHF,TGTGCCAGCAGCGAGAGACAGGGGGCGCATTCACCCCTCCACTTT
NA,NA,TRBJ1-2,TRBV5-1,CASSLGAENYGYTF,TGCGCCAGCAGCTTGGGGGCGGAGAACTATGGCTACACCTTC
NA,few,TRBJ1-5,TRBV6-5,CASKQGQTLHF,TGTGCCAGCAAACAGGGCCAAACCCTGCATTTT
TRBD2,NA,TRBJ2-7,TRBV25-1,CASSGLGLAGVEQYF,TGTGCCAGCAGTGGTTTAGGACTAGCGGGAGTCGAGCAGTACTTC
NA,few,TRBJ1-1,TRBV28,CASSFHTEAFF,TGTGCCAGCAGCTTCCACACTGAAGCTTTCTTT